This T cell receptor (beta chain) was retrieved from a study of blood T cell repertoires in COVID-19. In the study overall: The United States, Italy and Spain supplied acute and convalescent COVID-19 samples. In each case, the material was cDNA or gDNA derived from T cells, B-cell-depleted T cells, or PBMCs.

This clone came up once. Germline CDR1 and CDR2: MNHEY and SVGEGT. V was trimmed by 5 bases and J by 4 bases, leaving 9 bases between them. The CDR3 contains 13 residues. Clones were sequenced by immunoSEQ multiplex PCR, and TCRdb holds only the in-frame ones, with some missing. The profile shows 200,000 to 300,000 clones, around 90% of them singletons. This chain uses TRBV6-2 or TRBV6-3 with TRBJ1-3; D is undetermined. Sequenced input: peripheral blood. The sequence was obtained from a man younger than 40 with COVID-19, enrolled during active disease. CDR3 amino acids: CASSRGPGNTIYF. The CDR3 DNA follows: TGTGCCAGCAGTCGCGGCCCGGGAAACACCATATATTTT.